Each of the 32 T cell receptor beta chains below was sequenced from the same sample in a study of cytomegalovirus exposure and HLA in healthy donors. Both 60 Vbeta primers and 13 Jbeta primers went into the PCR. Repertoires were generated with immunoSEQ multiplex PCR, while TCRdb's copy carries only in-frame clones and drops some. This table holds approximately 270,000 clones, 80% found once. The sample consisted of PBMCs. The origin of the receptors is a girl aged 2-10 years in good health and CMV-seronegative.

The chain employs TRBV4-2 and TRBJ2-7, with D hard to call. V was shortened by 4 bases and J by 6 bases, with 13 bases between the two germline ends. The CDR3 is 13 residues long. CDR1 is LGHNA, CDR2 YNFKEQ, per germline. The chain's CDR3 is CASSPPRASEQYF. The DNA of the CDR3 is TGTGCCAGCAGCCCCCCACGAGCCTCCGAGCAGTACTTC.

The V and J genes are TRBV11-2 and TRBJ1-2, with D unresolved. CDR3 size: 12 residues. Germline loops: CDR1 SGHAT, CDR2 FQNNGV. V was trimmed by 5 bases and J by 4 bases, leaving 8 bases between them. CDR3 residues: CASSPTGYGYTF. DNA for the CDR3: TGTGCCAGCAGCCCCACGGGCTATGGCTACACCTTC.

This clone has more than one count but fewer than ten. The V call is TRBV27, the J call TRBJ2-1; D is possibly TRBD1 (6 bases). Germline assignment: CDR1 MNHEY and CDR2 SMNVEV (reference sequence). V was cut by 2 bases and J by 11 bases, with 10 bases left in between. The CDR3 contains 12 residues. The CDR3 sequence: CASSLPTGQQFF. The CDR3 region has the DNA TGTGCCAGCAGTTTACCTACAGGGCAGCAGTTCTTC.

The CDR3 nucleotides are TGTGCCAGCAGCTTGGCCGGGACAGCCAACACTGAAGCTTTCTTT. The encoded protein is CASSLAGTANTEAFF. The chain has TRBV7-2 and TRBJ1-1, with TRBD1 matching 7 bases. CDR3 length: 15 residues. Germline CDR1 and CDR2: SGHTA and FQGNSA. With 3 bases clipped from V and 2 bases from J, the junction kept 6 bases outside the gene matches.

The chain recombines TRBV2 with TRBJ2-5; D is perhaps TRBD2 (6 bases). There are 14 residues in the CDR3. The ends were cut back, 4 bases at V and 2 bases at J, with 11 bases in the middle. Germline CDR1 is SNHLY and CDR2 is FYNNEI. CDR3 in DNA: TGTGCCAGCAGTGCCCGACTAGGTCAAGAGACCCAGTACTTC. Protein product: CASSARLGQETQYF.

DNA for the CDR3: TGTGCCAGCTCCGCGGGCGGGAGGGCCCTCCACGAGCAGTACTTC. It specifies CASSAGGRALHEQYF. The chain carries TRBV18 and TRBJ2-7, with TRBD2 matching 9 bases. This CDR3 has 15 residues. From germline, CDR1 is KGHSH and CDR2 LQKENI. The V segment lost 6 bases and the J segment 5 bases; nucleotides outside the gene matches: 11.

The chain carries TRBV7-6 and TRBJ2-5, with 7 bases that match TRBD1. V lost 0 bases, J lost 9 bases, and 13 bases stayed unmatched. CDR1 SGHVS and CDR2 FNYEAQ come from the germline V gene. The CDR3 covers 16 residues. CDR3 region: CASSLARDSALGAQYF. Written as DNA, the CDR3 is TGTGCCAGCAGCTTAGCCCGGGACAGCGCCTTAGGGGCCCAGTACTTC.

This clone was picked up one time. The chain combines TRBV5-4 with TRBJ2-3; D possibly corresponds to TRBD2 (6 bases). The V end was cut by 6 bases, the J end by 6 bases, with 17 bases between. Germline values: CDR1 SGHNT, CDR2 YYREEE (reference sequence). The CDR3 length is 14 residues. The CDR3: CASTQDRDSDTQYF. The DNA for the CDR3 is TGTGCCAGCACCCAAGACCGGGACTCCGATACGCAGTATTTT.

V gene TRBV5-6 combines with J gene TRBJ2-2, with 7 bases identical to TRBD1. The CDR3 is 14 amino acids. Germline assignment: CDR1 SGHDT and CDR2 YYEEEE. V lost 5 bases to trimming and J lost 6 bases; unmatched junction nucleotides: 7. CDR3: CASRAGQGAGELFF. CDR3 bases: TGTGCCAGCAGGGCAGGGCAGGGGGCCGGGGAGCTGTTTTTT.

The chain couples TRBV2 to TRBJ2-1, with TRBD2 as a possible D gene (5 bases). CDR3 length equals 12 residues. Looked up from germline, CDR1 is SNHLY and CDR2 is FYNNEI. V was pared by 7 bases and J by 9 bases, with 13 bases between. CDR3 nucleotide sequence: TGTGCCAGCACCTCTAGCTGGAGTGAGCAGTTCTTC. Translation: CASTSSWSEQFF.

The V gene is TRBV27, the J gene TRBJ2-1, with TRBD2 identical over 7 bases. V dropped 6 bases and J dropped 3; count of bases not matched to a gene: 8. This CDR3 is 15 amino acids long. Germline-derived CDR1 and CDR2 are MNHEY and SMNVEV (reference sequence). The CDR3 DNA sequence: TGTGCCAGCAGCCGGGACTACACCTACTACAATGAGCAGTTCTTC. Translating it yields CASSRDYTYYNEQFF.

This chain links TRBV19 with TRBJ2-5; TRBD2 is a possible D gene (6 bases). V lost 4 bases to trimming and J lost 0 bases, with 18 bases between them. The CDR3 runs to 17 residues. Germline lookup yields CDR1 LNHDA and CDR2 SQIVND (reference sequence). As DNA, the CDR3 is TGTGCCAGTAGTACCCGTTCACTAGCAGGAGACCAAGAGACCCAGTACTTC. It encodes CASSTRSLAGDQETQYF.

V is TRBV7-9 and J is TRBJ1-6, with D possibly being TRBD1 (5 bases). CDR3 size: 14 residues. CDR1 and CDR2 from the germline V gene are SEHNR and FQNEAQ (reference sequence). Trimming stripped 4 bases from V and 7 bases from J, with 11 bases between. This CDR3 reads CASSSGTSNSPLHF. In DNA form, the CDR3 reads TGTGCCAGCAGCTCGGGGACTTCGAATTCACCCCTCCACTTT.

The CDR3 DNA sequence: TGTGCCAGTGGACAGTTAAACACCGGGGAGCTGTTTTTT. It translates to CASGQLNTGELFF. The chain links TRBV6-1 to TRBJ2-2; D perhaps matches TRBD1 (6 bases). This CDR3 comprises 13 residues. V was pared by 9 bases and J by 2 bases, with 10 bases between. The germline V gene has CDR1 MNHNS and CDR2 SASEGT.

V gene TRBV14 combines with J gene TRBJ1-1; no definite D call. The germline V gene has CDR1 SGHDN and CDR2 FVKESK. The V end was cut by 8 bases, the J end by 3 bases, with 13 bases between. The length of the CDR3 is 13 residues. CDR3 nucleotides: TGTGCCAGCTGGGCCATTAAGGACACTGAAGCTTTCTTT. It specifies CASWAIKDTEAFF.

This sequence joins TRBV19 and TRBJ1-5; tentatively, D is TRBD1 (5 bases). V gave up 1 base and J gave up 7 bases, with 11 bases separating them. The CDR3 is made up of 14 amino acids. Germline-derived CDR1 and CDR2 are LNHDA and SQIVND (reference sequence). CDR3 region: CASSIGAWGQPQHF. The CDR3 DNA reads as TGTGCCAGTAGTATAGGCGCTTGGGGCCAGCCCCAGCATTTT.

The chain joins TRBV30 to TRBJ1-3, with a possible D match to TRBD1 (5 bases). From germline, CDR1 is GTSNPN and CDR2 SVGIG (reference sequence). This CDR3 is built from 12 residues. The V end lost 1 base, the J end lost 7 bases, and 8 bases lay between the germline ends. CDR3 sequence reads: CAWSEGRNTIYF. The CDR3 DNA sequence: TGTGCCTGGAGTGAGGGGCGGAACACCATATATTTT.

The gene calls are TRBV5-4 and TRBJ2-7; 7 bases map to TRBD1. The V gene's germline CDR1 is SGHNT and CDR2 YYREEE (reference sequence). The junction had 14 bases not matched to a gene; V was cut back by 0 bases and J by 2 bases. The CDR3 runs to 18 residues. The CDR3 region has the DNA TGTGCCAGCAGCTTGGTTCGGACAGGACGGTTCTCAACCTACGAGCAGTACTTC. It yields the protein CASSLVRTGRFSTYEQYF.

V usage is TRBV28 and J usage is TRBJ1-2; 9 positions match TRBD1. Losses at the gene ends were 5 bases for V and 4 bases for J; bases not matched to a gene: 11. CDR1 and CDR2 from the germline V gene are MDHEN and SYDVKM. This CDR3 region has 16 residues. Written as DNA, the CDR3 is TGTGCCAGCAGTACGACACAGGGGGCGCAAGGCTATGGCTACACCTTC. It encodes CASSTTQGAQGYGYTF.

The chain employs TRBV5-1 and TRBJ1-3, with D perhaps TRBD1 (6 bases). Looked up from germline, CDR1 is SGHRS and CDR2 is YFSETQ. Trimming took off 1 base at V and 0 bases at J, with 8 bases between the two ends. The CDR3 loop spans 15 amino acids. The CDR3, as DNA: TGCGCCAGCAGCTTGACAGGGTACTCTGGAAACACCATATATTTT. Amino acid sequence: CASSLTGYSGNTIYF.

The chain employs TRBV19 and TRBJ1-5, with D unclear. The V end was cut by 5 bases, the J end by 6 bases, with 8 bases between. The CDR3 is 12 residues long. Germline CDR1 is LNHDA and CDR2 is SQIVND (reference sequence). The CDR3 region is CASSWYGQPQHF. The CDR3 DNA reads TGTGCCAGTAGTTGGTACGGTCAGCCCCAGCATTTT.

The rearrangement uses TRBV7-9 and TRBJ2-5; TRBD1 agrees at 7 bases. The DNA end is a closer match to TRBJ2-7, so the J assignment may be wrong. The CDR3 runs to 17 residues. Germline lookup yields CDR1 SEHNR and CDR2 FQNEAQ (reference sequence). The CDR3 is CASSLAPGQKYAYEQYF. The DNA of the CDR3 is TGTGCCAGCAGCTTAGCACCGGGACAGAAATACGCCTACGAGCAGTACTTC.

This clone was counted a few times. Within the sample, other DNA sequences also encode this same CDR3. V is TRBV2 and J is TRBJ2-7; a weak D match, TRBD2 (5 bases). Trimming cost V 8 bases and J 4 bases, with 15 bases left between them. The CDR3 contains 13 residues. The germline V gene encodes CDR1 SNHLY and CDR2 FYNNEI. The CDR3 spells CASLPEGFYEQYF. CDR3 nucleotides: TGTGCCAGCCTCCCCGAGGGCTTTTACGAGCAGTACTTC.

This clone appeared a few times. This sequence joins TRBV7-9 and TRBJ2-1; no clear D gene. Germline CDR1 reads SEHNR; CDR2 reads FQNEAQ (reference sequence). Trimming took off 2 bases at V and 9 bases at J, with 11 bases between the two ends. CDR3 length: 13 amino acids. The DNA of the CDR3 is TGTGCCAGCAGCTTAACCGGGTCCATTGAGCAGTTCTTC. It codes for CASSLTGSIEQFF.

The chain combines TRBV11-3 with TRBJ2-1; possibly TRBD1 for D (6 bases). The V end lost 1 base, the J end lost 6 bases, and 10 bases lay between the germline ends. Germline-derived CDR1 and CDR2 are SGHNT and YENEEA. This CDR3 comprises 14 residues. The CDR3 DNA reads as TGTGCCAGCAGCTTAGGACAGGCGCCCAATGAGCAGTTCTTC. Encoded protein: CASSLGQAPNEQFF.

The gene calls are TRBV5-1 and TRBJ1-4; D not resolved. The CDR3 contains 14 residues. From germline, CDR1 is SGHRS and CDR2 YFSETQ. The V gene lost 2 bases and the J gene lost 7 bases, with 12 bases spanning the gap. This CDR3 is CASSLSGLLEKLFF. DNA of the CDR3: TGCGCCAGCAGCTTATCGGGATTACTTGAAAAACTGTTTTTT.

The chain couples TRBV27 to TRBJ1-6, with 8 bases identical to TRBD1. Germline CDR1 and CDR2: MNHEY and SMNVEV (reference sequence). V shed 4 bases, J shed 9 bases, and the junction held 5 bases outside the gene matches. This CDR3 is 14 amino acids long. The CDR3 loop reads CASSWQGAGSPLHF. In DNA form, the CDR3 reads TGTGCCAGCAGTTGGCAGGGGGCGGGTTCACCCCTCCACTTT.

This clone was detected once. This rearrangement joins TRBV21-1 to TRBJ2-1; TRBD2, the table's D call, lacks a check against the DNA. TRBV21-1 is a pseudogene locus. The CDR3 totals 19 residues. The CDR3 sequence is CATKPLGAGGGLSYNEQFF. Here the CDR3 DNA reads TGTGCCACCAAACCTCTGGGGGCGGGAGGGGGATTATCCTACAATGAGCAGTTCTTC.

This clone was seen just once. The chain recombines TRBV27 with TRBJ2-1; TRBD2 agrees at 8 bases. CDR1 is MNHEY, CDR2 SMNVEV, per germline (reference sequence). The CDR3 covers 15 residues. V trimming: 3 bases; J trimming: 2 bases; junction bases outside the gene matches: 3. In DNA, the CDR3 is TGTGCCAGCAGTTTGGGACTAGTTACCTACAATGAGCAGTTCTTC. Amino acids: CASSLGLVTYNEQFF.

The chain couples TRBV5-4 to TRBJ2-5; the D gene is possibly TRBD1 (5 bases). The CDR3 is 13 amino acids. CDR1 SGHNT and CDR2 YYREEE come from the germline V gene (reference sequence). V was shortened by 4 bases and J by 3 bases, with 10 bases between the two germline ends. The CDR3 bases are TGTGCCAGCAGCGCGACAGAAGAAGAGACCCAGTACTTC. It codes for CASSATEEETQYF.

In nucleotides, the CDR3 is TGCGCCAGCAGCCAAGATTACGTGGGCTCCCGCTCTGGAAACACCATATATTTT. Encoded protein: CASSQDYVGSRSGNTIYF. The chain has TRBV4-1 and TRBJ1-3; D unresolved. The V and J ends lost 0 bases and 0 bases respectively, with 15 bases between them. CDR1 and CDR2 (germline): MGHRA, YSYEKL. The CDR3 runs to 18 residues.

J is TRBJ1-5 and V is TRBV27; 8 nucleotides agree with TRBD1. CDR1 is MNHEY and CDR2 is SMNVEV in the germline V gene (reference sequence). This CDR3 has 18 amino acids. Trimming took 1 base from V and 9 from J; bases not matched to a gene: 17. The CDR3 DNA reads TGTGCCAGCAGTTTATTCTCGGGTTCAGGGGGCCTGAGAACGCCCCAGCATTTT. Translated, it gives CASSLFSGSGGLRTPQHF.